This T cell receptor (beta chain) derives from a study of cytomegalovirus exposure and HLA in healthy donors. Study results and caveats: Most CMV-associated TCR beta chains appeared HLA-restricted in a later analysis. Presence/absence analyses supposed approximately even sequencing depth among donors. A later look showed TCR association rates differing by HLA locus, highest for DRB1 and lowest for HLA-C. It is likely that the observed cluster of highly shared sequence variants was a sequencing artifact.

This clone came up a few times. Its antigen is still unknown. 13 Jbeta primers and 60 Vbeta primers were used for the PCR. Using immunoSEQ multiplex PCR, the repertoire was profiled, and TCRdb retains in-frame clones only, with some absent. The sample lists about 160,000 clones, approximately 84% occurring once. Germline V lookup: CDR1 SGDLS, CDR2 YYNGEE. This CDR3 comprises 13 residues. Between the trimmed V and J ends, which lost 2 bases and 3 bases, there was a span of 7 bases. Sequencing was done on a sample of PBMCs. The chain uses TRBV9 and TRBJ2-3, with D perhaps matching TRBD1 (6 bases). This receptor was taken from a male donor in good health and CMV-seropositive. The CDR3 DNA reads TGTGCCAGCAGCGTCGGACAGACAGATACGCAGTATTTT. Amino acids: CASSVGQTDTQYF.